Listed below are T cell receptor beta chains from one sample, sequenced in a study of CD8 T cells in Susac syndrome. TCRdb re-derived calls from the immunoSEQ multiplex PCR reads in MiXCR, one entry per CDR3 protein. The sample gives some 300,000 distinct CDR3 sequences, about 91% of which show up once; roughly 0.2% is in the top ten. Specimen: CD8+ T cells from PBMCs. Every receptor here comes from a human donor with multiple sclerosis. Both conserved end residues are trimmed from each CDR3.

v_call cdr3_aa
TRBV4-2 ASSQEGLRNEQF
TRBV12-3/TRBV12-4 ASSSRDTGWGTDTQY
TRBV3-1 ASSRTGVSGANVLT
TRBV9 ASSARDSRHEQY
TRBV19 ASLSGTRGTDTQY
TRBV6-4 ASSDEASGRNEQF
TRBV6-2/TRBV6-3 ASSYSTGGNSPLH
TRBV20-1 SARGLLLPRHSSTDTQY
TRBV27 ASSSKERLLETQY
TRBV6-2/TRBV6-3 ASSLQGAWYGYT
TRBV4-3 ASSQSGDIQY
TRBV29-1 SVPGQGVSITDTQY
TRBV28 ASSLTPGQGQETQY
TRBV4-2 ASSQPRGTTGEAF
TRBV5-5 ASSTTGAPGGYEQY
TRBV28 ASSPRRLAAGVDTQY
TRBV27 ASITPFGSTQY
TRBV20-1 SASWRLANTNPYEQY
TRBV28 ASSSLGLAGGRETQY
TRBV28 ASMDRGSYEQY
TRBV2 ASSEWDRDNSPLH
TRBV5-4 ASSLDGSRDEQY
TRBV20-1 SARDLVQLSNEQF
TRBV24-1 ATSDQGRGGELF